Sequencing of this TCR beta chain was carried out in a study of T cell responses to AZD1222 COVID-19 vaccine. Findings and caveats of the study: Clonal diversity was possibly underestimated, and the donors were mostly white British, with more females. Regions 160-218 and 743-854 held dominance among vaccine-associated CD4 TCRs, which spanned spike. Repertoires in all cases were sampled only once the peak T cell response had passed.

Details on this clone: Its antigen is still unknown.

V was clipped by 3 bases and J by 5 bases; unmatched bases: 3. The CDR3 contains 13 residues. Germline V gene lookup returns CDR1 LNHDA and CDR2 SQIVND (reference sequence). Using immunoSEQ multiplex PCR, the repertoire was profiled, and TCRdb retains in-frame clones only, with some absent. This sample yields 140,000 or so clones, of which approximately 89% are seen a single time; roughly 1.7% belongs to the top ten. It was second doses at about 4 or about 12 weeks that were pooled. The TCR was taken from an adult who received the AZD1222 COVID-19 vaccine. The material sequenced was peripheral blood, taken 28 days after the second AZD1222 dose. This chain links TRBV19 with TRBJ2-5, with 7 bases aligning to TRBD1. The CDR3 here is CASSISRGETQYF. CDR3 in DNA: TGTGCCAGTAGTATTTCCAGGGGGGAGACCCAGTACTTC.